This TCR beta chain was identified during a study of post-analysis software for immune sequencing data. Across the study: Patients with relapsing-remitting, secondary progressive and progressive-relapsing multiple sclerosis courses were all represented. Study-wide results and caveats: F-measure co-clustering was strong for batch-matched samples. Relative to controls, patients with multiple sclerosis showed significantly lower normalized Chao1 diversity.

Unique molecular identifiers were present in the TCR beta cDNA libraries. Approximately 500,000 cDNA molecules were obtained per 1 to 10 million input T cells. TCRdb analysed the PCR reads with MiXCR anew, one entry per CDR3 protein. The profile shows hundreds of thousands of distinct CDR3 sequences, roughly 27% of them singletons. Note on this clonotype: What it binds is not known.

The sequence derives from a girl aged 5-17 years with multiple sclerosis. Sequenced material: blood.

Here the CDR3 reads CASIKGTGGIHEQFF. DNA of the CDR3: TGTGCCAGCATCAAAGGGACAGGGGGCATCCATGAGCAGTTCTTC. The chain recombines TRBV21-1 with TRBJ2-1; whether TRBD1, the table's D call, matches the DNA was not checked. TRBV21-1 is labeled a pseudogene. This CDR3 has 15 residues.